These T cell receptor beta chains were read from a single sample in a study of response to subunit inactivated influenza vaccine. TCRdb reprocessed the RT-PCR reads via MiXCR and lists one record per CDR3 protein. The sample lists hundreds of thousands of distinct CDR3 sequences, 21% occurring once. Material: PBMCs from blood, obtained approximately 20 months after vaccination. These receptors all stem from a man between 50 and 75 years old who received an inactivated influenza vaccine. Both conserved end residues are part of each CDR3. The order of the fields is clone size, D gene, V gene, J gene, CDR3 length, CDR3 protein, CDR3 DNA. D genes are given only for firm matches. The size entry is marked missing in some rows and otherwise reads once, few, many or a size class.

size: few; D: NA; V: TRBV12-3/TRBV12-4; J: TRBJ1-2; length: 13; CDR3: CASSLAGRLGYTF; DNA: TGTGCCAGCAGTTTAGCGGGCAGACTTGGCTACACCTTC
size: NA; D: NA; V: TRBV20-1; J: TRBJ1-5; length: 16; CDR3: CSARETGWGSNQPQHF; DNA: TGCAGTGCTAGAGAAACAGGGTGGGGAAGCAATCAGCCCCAGCATTTT
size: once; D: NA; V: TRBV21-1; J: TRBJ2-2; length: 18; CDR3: CASSKRAQYGANTGELFF; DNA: TGTGCCAGCAGCAAGAGAGCTCAGTACGGAGCGAACACCGGGGAGCTGTTTTTT
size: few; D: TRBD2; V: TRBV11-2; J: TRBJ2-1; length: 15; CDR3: CASRALAAKGNEQFF; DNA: TGTGCCAGCAGGGCACTAGCGGCCAAAGGGAATGAGCAGTTCTTC
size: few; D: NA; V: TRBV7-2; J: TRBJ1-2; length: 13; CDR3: CASSSGTLEGYTF; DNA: TGTGCCAGCAGCTCCGGGACCCTCGAGGGCTACACCTTC
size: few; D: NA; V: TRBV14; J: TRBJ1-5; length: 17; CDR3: CASSQKGSDKEDQPQHF; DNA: TGTGCCAGCAGCCAAAAAGGGTCAGACAAGGAGGATCAGCCCCAGCATTTT
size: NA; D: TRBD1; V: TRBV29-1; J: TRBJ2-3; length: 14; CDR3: CSVEAGGRTDTQYF; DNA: TGCAGCGTTGAGGCAGGGGGCCGGACAGATACGCAGTATTTT
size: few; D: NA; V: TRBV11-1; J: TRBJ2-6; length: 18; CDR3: CASSSRDLKTVGANVLTF; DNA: TGTGCCAGCAGCTCCCGGGACTTAAAAACGGTTGGGGCCAACGTCCTGACTTTC
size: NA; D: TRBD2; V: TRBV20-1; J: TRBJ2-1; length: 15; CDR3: CSARSLAGRYNEQFF; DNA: TGCAGTGCTAGATCGCTAGCGGGGCGATACAATGAGCAGTTCTTC
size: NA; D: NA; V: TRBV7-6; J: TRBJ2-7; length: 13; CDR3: CASSAGTIYEQYF; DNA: TGTGCCAGCAGCGCTGGGACAATCTACGAGCAGTACTTC
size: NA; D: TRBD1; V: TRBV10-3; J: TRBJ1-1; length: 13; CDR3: CAIRPGQGTEAFF; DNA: TGTGCCATCAGGCCGGGACAGGGGACTGAAGCTTTCTTT
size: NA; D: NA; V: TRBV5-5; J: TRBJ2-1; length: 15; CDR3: CASSLNPSAYNEQFF; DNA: TGTGCCAGCAGCTTAAACCCTAGCGCCTACAATGAGCAGTTCTTC
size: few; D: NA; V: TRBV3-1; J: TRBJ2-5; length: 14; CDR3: CASSQAGLQETQYF; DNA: TGTGCCAGCAGCCAAGCGGGACTCCAAGAGACCCAGTACTTC
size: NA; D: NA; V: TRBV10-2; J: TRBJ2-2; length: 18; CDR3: CASTRLGQSPAETGELFF; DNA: TGCGCCAGCACTCGCCTAGGACAGTCCCCCGCGGAGACCGGGGAGCTGTTTTTT
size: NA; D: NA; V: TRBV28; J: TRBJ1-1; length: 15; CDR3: CASSFQVTMNTEAFF; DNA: TGTGCCAGCAGTTTTCAGGTCACCATGAACACTGAAGCTTTCTTT
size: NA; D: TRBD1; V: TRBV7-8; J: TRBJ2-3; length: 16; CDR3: CASSLARTGNTDTQYF; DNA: TGTGCCAGCAGCCTAGCGAGGACAGGGAACACAGATACGCAGTATTTT
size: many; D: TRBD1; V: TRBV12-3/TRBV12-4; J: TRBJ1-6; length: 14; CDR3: CASSQTGGGSPLHF; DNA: TGTGCCAGCAGCCAGACAGGGGGCGGATCACCCCTCCACTTT
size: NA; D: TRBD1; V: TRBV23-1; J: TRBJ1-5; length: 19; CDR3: CASSQDRDRSPFSNQPQHF; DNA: TGCGCCAGCAGTCAAGACCGGGACAGGTCACCATTTAGCAATCAGCCCCAGCATTTT
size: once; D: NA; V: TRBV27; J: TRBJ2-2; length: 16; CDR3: CASSPPRGLKAGELFF; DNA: TGTGCCAGCAGTCCCCCCCGCGGCCTCAAGGCCGGGGAGCTGTTTTTT
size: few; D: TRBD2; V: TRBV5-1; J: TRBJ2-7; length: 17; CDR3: CASSLVPGLAGSYEQYF; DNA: TGCGCCAGCAGCTTGGTCCCGGGACTAGCGGGCTCCTACGAGCAGTACTTC
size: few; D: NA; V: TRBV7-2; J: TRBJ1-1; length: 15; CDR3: CASSAYYGAGTEAFF; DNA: TGTGCCAGCAGCGCTTATTATGGGGCGGGCACTGAAGCTTTCTTT
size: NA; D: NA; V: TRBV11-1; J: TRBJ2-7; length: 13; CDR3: CASSLDTNYEQYF; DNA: TGTGCCAGCAGCTTAGACACTAACTACGAGCAGTACTTC
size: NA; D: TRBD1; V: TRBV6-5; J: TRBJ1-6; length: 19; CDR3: CASSYSGQGEWDIVSPLHF; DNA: TGTGCCAGCAGTTACTCCGGACAGGGGGAGTGGGATATAGTTTCACCCCTCCACTTT
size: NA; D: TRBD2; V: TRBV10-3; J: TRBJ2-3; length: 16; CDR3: CAISGGSGRALDTQYF; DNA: TGTGCCATCAGCGGAGGGAGCGGGAGGGCCTTAGATACGCAGTATTTT
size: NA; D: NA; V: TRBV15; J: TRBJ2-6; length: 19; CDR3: CATSSWVSRRASGANVLTF; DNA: TGTGCCACCAGCAGTTGGGTTAGCAGGAGGGCTTCTGGGGCCAACGTCCTGACTTTC
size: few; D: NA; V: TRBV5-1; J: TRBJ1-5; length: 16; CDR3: CASSLGASGGTQPQHF; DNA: TGCGCCAGCAGCTTAGGGGCCTCGGGGGGGACGCAGCCCCAGCATTTT
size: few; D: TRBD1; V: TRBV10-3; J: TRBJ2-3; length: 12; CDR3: CASRTGADTQYF; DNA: TGTGCCTCCCGGACAGGGGCAGATACGCAGTATTTT
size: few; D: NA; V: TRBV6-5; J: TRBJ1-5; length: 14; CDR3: CASSYSSQYQPQHF; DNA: TGTGCCAGCAGTTACTCGTCACAGTATCAGCCCCAGCATTTT
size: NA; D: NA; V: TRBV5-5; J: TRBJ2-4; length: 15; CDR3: CASSPAGLSKNIQYF; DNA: TGTGCCAGCAGCCCGGCGGGGTTGTCCAAAAACATTCAGTACTTC
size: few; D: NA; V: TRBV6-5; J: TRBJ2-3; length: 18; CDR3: CASSYSLTGAGTTDTQYF; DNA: TGTGCCAGCAGTTACTCCCTCACAGGGGCGGGGACCACAGATACGCAGTATTTT
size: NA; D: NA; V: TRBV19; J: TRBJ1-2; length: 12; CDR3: CASGGVVYGYTF; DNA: TGTGCCAGTGGAGGGGTTGTCTATGGCTACACCTTC
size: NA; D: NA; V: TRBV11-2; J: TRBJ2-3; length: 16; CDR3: CASSSLRGQSTDTQYF; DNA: TGTGCCAGCAGCTCCCTCAGAGGCCAAAGCACAGATACGCAGTATTTT
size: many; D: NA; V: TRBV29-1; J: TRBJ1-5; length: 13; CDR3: CSVSGEGDQPQHF; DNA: TGCAGCGTATCTGGCGAGGGGGATCAGCCCCAGCATTTT
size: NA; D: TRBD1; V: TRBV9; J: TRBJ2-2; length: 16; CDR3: CASSVRGQGGTGELFF; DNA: TGTGCCAGCAGCGTACGGGGACAGGGTGGCACCGGGGAGCTGTTTTTT
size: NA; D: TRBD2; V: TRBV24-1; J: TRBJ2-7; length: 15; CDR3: CATSDGGGVRNEQYF; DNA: TGTGCCACCAGTGATGGGGGAGGGGTAAGGAACGAGCAGTACTTC
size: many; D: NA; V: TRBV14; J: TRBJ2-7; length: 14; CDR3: CASSQAHGVSEQYF; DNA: TGTGCCAGCAGCCAAGCTCATGGTGTAAGCGAGCAGTACTTC
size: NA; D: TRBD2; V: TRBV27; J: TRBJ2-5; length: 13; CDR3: CASSLGGEKTQYF; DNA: TGTGCCAGCAGTTTAGGGGGGGAGAAGACCCAGTACTTC
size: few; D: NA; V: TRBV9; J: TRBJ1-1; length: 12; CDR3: CASSVVEGEAFF; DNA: TGTGCCAGCAGCGTAGTGGAGGGTGAAGCTTTCTTT
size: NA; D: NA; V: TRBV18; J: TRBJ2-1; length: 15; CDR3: CASSPKGDSYNEQFF; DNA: TGTGCCAGCTCACCAAAAGGGGACTCCTACAATGAGCAGTTCTTC
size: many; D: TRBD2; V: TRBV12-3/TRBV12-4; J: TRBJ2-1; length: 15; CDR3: CASTTGLGSYNEQFF; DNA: TGTGCCAGCACCACGGGACTAGGGTCCTACAATGAGCAGTTCTTC
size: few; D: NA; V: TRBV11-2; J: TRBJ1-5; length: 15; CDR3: CASSLGTQGNQPQHF; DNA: TGTGCCAGCAGCTTAGGCACACAGGGAAATCAGCCCCAGCATTTT
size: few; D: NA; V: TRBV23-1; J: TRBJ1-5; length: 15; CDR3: CASSRLRDSNQPQHF; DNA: TGCGCCAGCAGTCGCCTCCGGGATAGCAATCAGCCCCAGCATTTT
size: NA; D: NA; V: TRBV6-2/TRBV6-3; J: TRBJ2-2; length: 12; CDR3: CASRHHAGELFF; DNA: TGTGCCAGCAGACACCATGCCGGGGAGCTGTTTTTT
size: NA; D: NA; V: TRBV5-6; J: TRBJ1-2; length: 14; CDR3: CASGLTGIRYGYTF; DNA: TGTGCCAGCGGTTTAACCGGGATCCGCTATGGCTACACCTTC
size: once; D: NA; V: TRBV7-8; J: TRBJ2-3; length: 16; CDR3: CASSRRRTARTDTQYF; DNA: TGTGCCAGCAGCCGCCGTAGGACGGCGAGAACAGATACGCAGTATTTT
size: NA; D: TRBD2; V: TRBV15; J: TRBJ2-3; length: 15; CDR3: CATSTLAGVGDTQYF; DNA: TGTGCCACCAGCACTTTAGCGGGAGTGGGAGATACGCAGTATTTT
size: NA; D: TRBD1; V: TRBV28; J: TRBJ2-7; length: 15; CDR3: CASSSTGTAIYEQYF; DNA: TGTGCTAGCAGTAGCACCGGGACAGCTATTTACGAGCAGTACTTC
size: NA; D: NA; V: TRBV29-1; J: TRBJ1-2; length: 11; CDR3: CSVVEGYGYTF; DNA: TGCAGCGTTGTAGAGGGATACGGCTACACCTTC
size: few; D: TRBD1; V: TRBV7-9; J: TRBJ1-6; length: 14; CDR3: CASSFPGGNSPLHF; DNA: TGTGCCAGCAGCTTCCCAGGGGGGAATTCACCCCTCCACTTT
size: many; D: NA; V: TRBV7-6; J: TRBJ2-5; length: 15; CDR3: CASSLGGSKTETQYF; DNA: TGTGCCAGCAGCTTAGGAGGCTCAAAGACAGAGACCCAGTACTTC
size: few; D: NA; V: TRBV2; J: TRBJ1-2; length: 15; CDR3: CASSDSLKELWSYTF; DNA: TGTGCCAGCAGTGATTCACTGAAAGAGTTATGGAGCTACACCTTC
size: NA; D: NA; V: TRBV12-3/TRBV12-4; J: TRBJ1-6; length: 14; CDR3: CASTLGAVGSPLHF; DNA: TGTGCCAGCACCTTGGGGGCAGTTGGTTCACCCCTCCACTTT
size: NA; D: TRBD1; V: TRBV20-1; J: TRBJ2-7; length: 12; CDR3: CSATDRGDEQYF; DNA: TGCAGTGCCACCGACAGGGGGGACGAGCAGTACTTC
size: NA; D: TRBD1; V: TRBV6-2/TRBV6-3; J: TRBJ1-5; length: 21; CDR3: CASRPPPQRGTGSHANQPQHF; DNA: TGTGCCAGCAGGCCCCCCCCCCAGCGGGGGACAGGGTCCCATGCTAATCAGCCCCAGCATTTT
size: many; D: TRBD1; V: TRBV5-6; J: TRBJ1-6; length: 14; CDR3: CASRGTAKNSPLHF; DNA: TGTGCCAGCAGAGGGACAGCGAAAAATTCACCCCTCCACTTT
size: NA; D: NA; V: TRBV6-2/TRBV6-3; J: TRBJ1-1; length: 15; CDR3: CASTRWRIGDTEAFF; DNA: TGTGCCAGCACCCGTTGGAGGATTGGGGACACTGAAGCTTTCTTT